Each of the 24 T cell receptor beta chains below was sequenced from the same sample in a study of blood T cell repertoires in COVID-19. The table came from immunoSEQ multiplex PCR; TCRdb's copy has only in-frame clones and leaves some out. The sample includes approximately 150,000 clones, 80% to 90% of them seen just once. Sequenced input: peripheral blood. These receptors originate from a middle-aged man with acute or convalescent COVID-19.

In its sample, this clone was seen a few times. The rearrangement joins TRBV13 to TRBJ2-4, with D possibly matching TRBD2 (5 bases). The V gene lost 5 bases and the J gene lost 3 bases, with 17 bases spanning the gap. This CDR3 spans 16 amino acids. Germline V lookup: CDR1 PRHDT, CDR2 FYEKMQ (reference sequence). CDR3 coding DNA: TGTGCCAGCAGCCCCGGTAGGCCCGGGGACAAAAACATTCAGTACTTC. Translated: CASSPGRPGDKNIQYF. The full variable domain, in which reference TRBV13 and TRBJ2-4 provide the parts outside the CDR3, is AAGVIQSPRHLIKEKRETATLKCYPIPRHDTVYWYQQGPGQDPQFLISFYEKMQSDKGSIPDRFSAQQFSDYHSELNMSSLELGDSALYFCASSPGRPGDKNIQYFGAGTRLSVL.

The chain joins TRBV5-4 to TRBJ2-7; 12 positions match TRBD1. With V trimmed by 4 bases and J by 5 bases, 7 bases remained unmatched. CDR1 is SGHNT, CDR2 YYREEE, per germline (reference sequence). The CDR3 runs to 15 residues. The CDR3 here is CASSGTRDRGHEQYF. The CDR3 DNA sequence: TGTGCCAGCAGCGGGACCCGGGACAGGGGGCACGAGCAGTACTTC.

This clone has only a few counts. The rearrangement uses TRBV6-5 and TRBJ1-1, with D possibly matching TRBD1 (5 bases). There are 12 residues in the CDR3. Trimming shortened V by 4 bases and J by 8 bases, and 11 bases separated the two germline ends. Germline lookup yields CDR1 MNHEY and CDR2 SVGAGI. CDR3 bases: TGTGCCAGCAGTTCAGGGAGGCTGGAAGCTTTCTTT. It is translated as CASSSGRLEAFF.

This chain uses TRBV18 with TRBJ1-4; D unclear. CDR1 is KGHSH and CDR2 is LQKENI in the germline V gene. This CDR3 region has 13 residues. Trimming cost V 1 base and J 7 bases, with 7 bases left between them. The CDR3 DNA reads as TGTGCCAGCTCACCACGACTCGCTGAAAAACTGTTTTTT. Its protein product is CASSPRLAEKLFF.

The CDR3 DNA sequence: TGTGCCAGCAGCAAAAAACTCCGGGACAGGGGGCGGTTTGAAGCTTTCTTT. It is translated as CASSKKLRDRGRFEAFF. The chain carries TRBV21-1 and TRBJ1-1; the listed D gene, TRBD1, was not tested against the DNA. TRBV21-1 is deemed a pseudogene. This CDR3 is built from 17 residues.

The gene calls are TRBV6-5 and TRBJ1-1; TRBD1 might be the D (5 bases). The CDR3 runs to 13 residues. V gave up 5 bases and J gave up 3 bases, with 10 bases separating them. The germline V gene has CDR1 MNHEY and CDR2 SVGAGI. CDR3 sequence (DNA): TGTGCCAGCAGTCTGGCCAGGGACACTGAAGCTTTCTTT. It yields the protein CASSLARDTEAFF.

The chain joins TRBV5-1 to TRBJ2-7; 7 bases match TRBD2. Trimming cost V 4 bases and J 5 bases; bases outside gene matches: 3. Germline lookup yields CDR1 SGHRS and CDR2 YFSETQ. The length of the CDR3 is 12 residues. The CDR3 coding sequence is TGCGCCAGCAGCAGCCGGGGGGACGAGCAGTACTTC. Amino acids: CASSSRGDEQYF.

V and J are TRBV9 and TRBJ1-6; 9 nucleotides agree with TRBD1. Germline V gene sequence: CDR1 SGDLS, CDR2 YYNGEE. The J segment lost 8 bases and the V segment lost 4 bases, leaving 7 bases of the junction unmatched. The CDR3 covers 15 residues. The CDR3 nucleotides read TGTGCCAGCAGCACTCGGACAGGGGAATATTCACCCCTCCACTTT. It translates to CASSTRTGEYSPLHF.

The rearrangement uses TRBV12-3 or TRBV12-4 and TRBJ1-2, with D uncertain. The CDR3 consists of 13 residues. V lost 5 bases and J 8 bases, leaving 15 bases between the germline ends. The CDR3 bases are TGTGCCAGCAGTCCCGGAGATGGAAGGGGCTACACCTTC. Its translation is CASSPGDGRGYTF.

The rearrangement joins TRBV27 to TRBJ1-2; weak D call: TRBD1 (6 bases). This CDR3 comprises 15 residues. V was trimmed by 5 bases and J by 4 bases, leaving 17 bases between them. Germline CDR1 is MNHEY and CDR2 is SMNVEV (reference sequence). CDR3: CASSPFGGHRYGYTF. The DNA of the CDR3 is TGTGCCAGCAGTCCTTTTGGGGGACACCGCTATGGCTACACCTTC.

This chain connects TRBV5-1 to TRBJ1-3; a possible D gene is TRBD1 (5 bases). CDR1 and CDR2 (germline): SGHRS, YFSETQ. The CDR3 runs 16 residues. V lost 0 bases and J lost 0, with 10 bases in between. CDR3 protein: CASSLEGDYSGNTIYF. Written as DNA, the CDR3 is TGCGCCAGCAGCTTGGAAGGGGACTACTCTGGAAACACCATATATTTT.

The V call is TRBV3-1 (or the pseudogene TRBV3-2), the J call TRBJ2-6; TRBD1 might be the D (6 bases). The CDR3 extends over 12 amino acids. Germline values: CDR1 LGHDT, CDR2 YNNKEL (reference sequence). Between the trimmed V and J ends, which lost 0 bases and 17 bases, there was a span of 11 bases. The CDR3 DNA sequence: TGTGCCAGCAGCCAAGATCAGGGGCCTTTGACTTTC. It specifies CASSQDQGPLTF.

V gene TRBV2 combines with J gene TRBJ1-5, with D unresolved. The germline V and J ends were trimmed by 8 bases and 3 bases, with 17 bases remaining between them. This CDR3 has 15 residues. The germline V gene has CDR1 SNHLY and CDR2 FYNNEI. CDR3 protein: CASEGGRTINQPQHF. CDR3 nucleotide sequence: TGTGCCAGCGAGGGCGGCCGAACCATCAATCAGCCCCAGCATTTT.

The chain is built from TRBV2 and TRBJ2-3; D may be TRBD1 (6 bases). Trimming removed 4 bases from V and 4 bases from J, with 15 bases in between. CDR1 is SNHLY and CDR2 is FYNNEI in the germline V gene. The CDR3 sequence is 15 residues long. CDR3 nucleotides: TGTGCCAGCAGTGGAGGGCAGGGGATCCCAGATACGCAGTATTTT. Protein: CASSGGQGIPDTQYF.

This sequence joins TRBV30 and TRBJ1-5; 7 bases align to TRBD1. Trimming removed 0 bases from V and 2 bases from J; junction bases left unmatched: 1. This CDR3 is built from 14 residues. CDR1 and CDR2 (germline): GTSNPN, SVGIG (reference sequence). CDR3 bases: TGTGCCTGGAGTGTAGGACAGGGCAATCAGCCCCAGCATTTT. Translation: CAWSVGQGNQPQHF.

Of note for this clone: An end of the junction differs from the germline gene, which may be a read error. The chain recombines TRBV18 with TRBJ1-1, with D unresolved. Germline CDR1 reads KGHSH; CDR2 reads LQKENI. This CDR3 contains 14 residues. Here the CDR3 reads CASSSPGPNTEAFF. The CDR3 DNA is TGTGCCAGCTCATCACCGGGCCCTAACACTGAAGCTTTCTTT.

The genes are TRBV19 and TRBJ1-5; TRBD1 might be the D (5 bases). Looked up from germline, CDR1 is LNHDA and CDR2 is SQIVND (reference sequence). The ends were cut back, 6 bases at V and 5 bases at J, with 8 bases in the middle. This CDR3 comprises 12 residues. CDR3 residues: CASRDNYQPQHF. The CDR3 region has the DNA TGTGCCAGTAGGGACAACTATCAGCCCCAGCATTTT. Using reference TRBV19 and TRBJ1-5 for the parts outside the CDR3, the full variable domain is DGGITQSPKYLFRKEGQNVTLSCEQNLNHDAMYWYRQDPGQGLRLIYYSQIVNDFQKGDIAEGYSVSREKKESFPLTVTSAQKNPTAFYLCASRDNYQPQHFGDGTRLSIL.

The rearrangement links TRBV4-1 to TRBJ1-2; 8 nucleotides agree with TRBD1. J was trimmed by 8 bases and V by 3 bases; bases with no gene match: 11. Germline-derived CDR1 and CDR2 are MGHRA and YSYEKL. The length of the CDR3 is 15 residues. The CDR3 loop is CASSQQGARSTGYTF. CDR3 coding DNA: TGCGCCAGCAGCCAGCAGGGGGCGCGAAGTACAGGCTACACCTTC.

The rearrangement joins TRBV4-3 to TRBJ1-2, with D tentatively TRBD1 (5 bases). Germline lookup yields CDR1 LGHNA and CDR2 YSLEER. Between the trimmed V and J ends, which lost 0 bases and 8 bases, there was a span of 16 bases. The CDR3 loop spans 15 amino acids. The CDR3, as DNA: TGCGCCAGCAGCCAAGAGATGGGGCCGACCTGGGGCTACACCTTC. It yields the protein CASSQEMGPTWGYTF.

In this sample, this clone turned up a few times. The J gene is TRBJ1-6, the V gene TRBV6-4; 7 positions match TRBD1. CDR1 is MRHNA and CDR2 is SNTAGT in the germline V gene. V lost 5 bases, J lost 5 bases, and 3 bases stayed unmatched. There are 14 residues in the CDR3. CDR3 nucleotide sequence: TGTGCCAGCAGTTCAGACAGGGATAATTCACCCCTCCACTTT. This codes for CASSSDRDNSPLHF.

The CDR3 here is CASSSTTGNNQPQHF. DNA of the CDR3: TGTGCCAGTAGTAGCACGACAGGAAACAATCAGCCCCAGCATTTT. This sequence joins TRBV19 and TRBJ1-5, with a weak D call TRBD1 (6 bases). V lost 4 bases, J lost 3 bases, and 13 bases lay in between. This CDR3 comprises 15 residues. Per the germline V gene, CDR1 is LNHDA and CDR2 is SQIVND (reference sequence). The whole variable domain, remainder taken from reference TRBV19 and TRBJ1-5, is DGGITQSPKYLFRKEGQNVTLSCEQNLNHDAMYWYRQDPGQGLRLIYYSQIVNDFQKGDIAEGYSVSREKKESFPLTVTSAQKNPTAFYLCASSSTTGNNQPQHFGDGTRLSIL.

J is TRBJ2-7 and V is TRBV13, with TRBD1 as a possible D gene (7 bases). V dropped 5 bases and J dropped 1 base, with 18 bases sitting between them. The CDR3 covers 16 residues. Germline V gene sequence: CDR1 PRHDT, CDR2 FYEKMQ (reference sequence). The CDR3 nucleotides read TGTGCCAGCAGCGAAATGGCGGGACAGCTATCCTACGAGCAGTACTTC. This translates into CASSEMAGQLSYEQYF.

This chain uses TRBV19 with TRBJ2-5; TRBD1 might be the D (7 bases). The CDR3 consists of 16 residues. CDR1 and CDR2 (germline): LNHDA, SQIVND (reference sequence). Trimming took 0 bases from V and 4 from J, leaving 15 bases between them. The CDR3 reads CASSIEGRGAPETQYF. CDR3 DNA: TGTGCCAGTAGTATAGAGGGCAGGGGGGCCCCAGAGACCCAGTACTTC.

The chain uses TRBV5-1 and TRBJ1-3; D is unclear. CDR1 is SGHRS and CDR2 is YFSETQ in the germline V gene. The CDR3 totals 12 residues. V shed 4 bases and J shed 3 bases, with 5 bases lying between them. In DNA, the CDR3 is TGCGCCAGCAGCCTAGATGGAAACACCATATATTTT. Amino acids: CASSLDGNTIYF.